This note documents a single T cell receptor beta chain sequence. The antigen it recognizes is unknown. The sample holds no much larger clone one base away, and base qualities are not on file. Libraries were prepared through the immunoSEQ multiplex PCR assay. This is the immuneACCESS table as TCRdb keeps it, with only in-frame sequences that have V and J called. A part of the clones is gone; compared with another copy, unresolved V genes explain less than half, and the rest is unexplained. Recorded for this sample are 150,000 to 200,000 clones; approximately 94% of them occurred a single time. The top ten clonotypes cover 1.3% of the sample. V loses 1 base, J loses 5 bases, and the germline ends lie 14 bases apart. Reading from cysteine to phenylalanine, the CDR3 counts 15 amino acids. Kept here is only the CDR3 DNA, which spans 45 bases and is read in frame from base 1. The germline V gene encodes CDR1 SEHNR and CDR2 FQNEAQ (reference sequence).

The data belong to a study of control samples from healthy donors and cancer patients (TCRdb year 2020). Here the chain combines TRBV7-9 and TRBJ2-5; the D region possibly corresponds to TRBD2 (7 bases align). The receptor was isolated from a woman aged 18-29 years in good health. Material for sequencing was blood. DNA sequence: TGTGCCAGCAGCTTAGTAGGGGGGGCGAGGGAGACCCAGTACTTC. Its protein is CASSLVGGARETQYF. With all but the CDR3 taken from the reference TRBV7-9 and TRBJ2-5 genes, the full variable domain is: DTGVSQNPRHKITKRGQNVTFRCDPISEHNRLYWYRQTLGQGPEFLTYFQNEAQLEKSRLLSDRFSAERPKGSFSTLEIQRTEQGDSAMYLCASSLVGGARETQYFGPGTRLLVL.